This is a list of T cell receptor beta chains from one sample in a study of blood T cell repertoires in COVID-19. Method: immunoSEQ multiplex PCR; TCRdb's copy keeps in-frame clones and lacks some. The table includes 200,000 or so clones, 86% detected once. Sequenced sample: PBMCs or T cells enriched from blood (not recorded which). Receptors were obtained from a woman aged 40 to 49 with acute COVID-19. The CDR3 runs from the conserved cysteine through the conserved F or W. The D gene is left open where the match is weak. Only part of the rows carry a size: once, few, many, or a class if the clone is expanded.

TRBD2	TRBJ2-5	-	TRBV12-5	CASGGRGAEETQYF	TGTGCTAGTGGTGGGCGGGGGGCTGAAGAGACCCAGTACTTC
TRBD1	TRBJ1-1	-	TRBV7-3	CASNNPDRGRGTEAFF	TGTGCCAGCAACAACCCGGACAGGGGGCGAGGAACTGAAGCTTTCTTT
-	TRBJ1-3	many	TRBV7-2	CASSLTRGTIYF	TGTGCCAGCAGCTTAACCCGGGGCACCATATATTTT
-	TRBJ1-6	-	TRBV5-8	CASSLGGSSYNSPLHF	TGTGCCAGCAGCTTGGGAGGGAGCTCCTATAATTCACCTCTCCACTTT
-	TRBJ2-3	-	TRBV29-1	CSATEGTDTQYF	TGCAGCGCCACGGAGGGCACAGATACGCAGTATTTT
TRBD1	TRBJ1-2	-	TRBV6-5	CASSPGQGAGGYTF	TGTGCCAGCAGCCCGGGACAGGGGGCCGGCGGCTACACCTTC
-	TRBJ2-7	once	TRBV5-1	CASSLEQPPYEQYF	TGCGCCAGCAGCTTGGAACAGCCGCCCTACGAGCAGTACTTC
-	TRBJ2-3	-	TRBV5-1	CASKGTSGDTQYF	TGCGCCAGCAAAGGCACCTCGGGAGATACGCAGTATTTT
-	TRBJ1-5	-	TRBV6-2/TRBV6-3	CASSYLGAFGYQPQHF	TGTGCCAGCAGTTACTTGGGGGCCTTCGGATATCAGCCCCAGCATTTT
TRBD1	TRBJ1-2	once	TRBV6-5	CASSERTGPGGYTF	TGTGCCAGCAGCGAGCGGACAGGACCAGGCGGCTACACCTTC
TRBD2	TRBJ2-3	-	TRBV9	CASSPRGSGGAATDTQYF	TGTGCCAGCAGCCCGAGGGGTAGCGGGGGGGCCGCCACAGATACGCAGTATTTT